Listed here is a single TCR beta chain. Antigen unknown. The data are from a study of T cells in Graves' hyperthyroidism and ophthalmopathy. The CDR3 is made up of 17 amino acids. V was pared by 3 bases and J by 2 bases, with 20 bases between. Diagnostic assessment was based on clinical symptoms, serum thyroxine and TRAb, thyroid ultrasound and orbital computed tomography. TCR beta CDR3 regions were amplified from RNA transcripts. A first-round RT-PCR of the TCR CDR3 used the HTBI primer set. One entry per CDR3 protein, called by TCRdb with MiXCR from the multiplex PCR reads. Of 530,000 or so distinct CDR3 sequences listed, around 24% were seen once; the top ten hold roughly 10%. Points from the study as a whole: Blood shared most expanded thyroid clonotypes above 0.001.

This TCR derives from a woman aged 25 to 39 with Graves' ophthalmopathy. The sample taken for sequencing was blood. The genes are TRBV12-3 or TRBV12-4 and TRBJ2-7; D unresolved. The CDR3 sequence: CASSFTLRQAITYEQYF. In DNA form, the CDR3 reads TGTGCCAGCAGTTTTACTTTGCGGCAGGCGATAACCTACGAGCAGTACTTC.